This TCR beta chain emerged from a study of radiotherapy plus CTLA-4 blockade in lung cancer. As for the study in general: Objective responses were seen in 15% to 20% of patients, disease control in approximately 29%.

Overall study results and limits: An expansion of tumor-derived TCR clones occurred in blood after radiotherapy plus ipilimumab.

The table came from immunoSEQ multiplex PCR; TCRdb's copy has only in-frame clones and leaves some out. The sample consists of 25,000 to 30,000 clones, about 75% of them appearing once. Concerning this clone: The antigen remains undetermined.

The CDR3 is 14 amino acids. Per the germline V gene, CDR1 is SGHVS and CDR2 is FNYEAQ. Trimming cost V 1 base and J 2 bases, with 8 bases left between them. The V and J genes are TRBV7-6 and TRBJ1-1; the D is unclear. Sample: peripheral blood, taken from a patient treated with radiotherapy plus ipilimumab. The source of this sequence is a human donor with non-small cell lung cancer that progressed on radiotherapy plus ipilimumab. CDR3 coding DNA: TGTGCCAGCAGCTTAGATTTTGGAAACACTGAAGCTTTCTTT. Translated, it gives CASSLDFGNTEAFF.